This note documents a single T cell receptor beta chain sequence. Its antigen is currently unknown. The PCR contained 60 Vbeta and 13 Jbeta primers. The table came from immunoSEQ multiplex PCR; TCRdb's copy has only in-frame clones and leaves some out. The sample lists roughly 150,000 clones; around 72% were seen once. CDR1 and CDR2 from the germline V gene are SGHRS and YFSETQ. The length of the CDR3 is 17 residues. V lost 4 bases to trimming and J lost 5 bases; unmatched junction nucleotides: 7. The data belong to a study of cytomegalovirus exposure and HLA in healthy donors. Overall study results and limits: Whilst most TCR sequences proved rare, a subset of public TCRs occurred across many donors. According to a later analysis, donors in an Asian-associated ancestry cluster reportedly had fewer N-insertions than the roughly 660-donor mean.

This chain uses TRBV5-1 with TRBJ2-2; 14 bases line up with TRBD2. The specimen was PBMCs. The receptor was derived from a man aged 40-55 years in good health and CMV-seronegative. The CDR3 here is CASSRTSGGQFTGELFF. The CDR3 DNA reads TGCGCCAGCAGCCGGACTAGCGGGGGGCAATTTACCGGGGAGCTGTTTTTT.